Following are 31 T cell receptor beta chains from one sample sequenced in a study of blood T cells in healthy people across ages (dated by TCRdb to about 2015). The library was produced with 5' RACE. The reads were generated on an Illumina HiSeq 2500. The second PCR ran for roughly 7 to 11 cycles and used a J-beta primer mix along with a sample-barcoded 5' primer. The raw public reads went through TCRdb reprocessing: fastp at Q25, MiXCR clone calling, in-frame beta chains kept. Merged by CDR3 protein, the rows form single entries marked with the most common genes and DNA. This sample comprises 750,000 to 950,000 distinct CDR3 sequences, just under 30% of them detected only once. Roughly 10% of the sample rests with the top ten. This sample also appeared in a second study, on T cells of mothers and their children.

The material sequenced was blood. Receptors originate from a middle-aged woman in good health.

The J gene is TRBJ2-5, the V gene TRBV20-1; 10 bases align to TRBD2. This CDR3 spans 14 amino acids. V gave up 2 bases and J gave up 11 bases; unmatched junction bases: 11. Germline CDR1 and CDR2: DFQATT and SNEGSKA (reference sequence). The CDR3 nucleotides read TGCAGTGCTAGACTACCGACTAGCGGGCATGAGCAGTACTTC. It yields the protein CSARLPTSGHEQYF.

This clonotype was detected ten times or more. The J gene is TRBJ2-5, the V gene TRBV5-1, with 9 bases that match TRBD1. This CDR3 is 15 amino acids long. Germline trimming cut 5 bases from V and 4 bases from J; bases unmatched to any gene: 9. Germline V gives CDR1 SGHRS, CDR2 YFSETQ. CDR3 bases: TGCGCCAGCAGGGTGATGGGACAGGGAGGAGAGACCCAGTACTTC. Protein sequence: CASRVMGQGGETQYF.

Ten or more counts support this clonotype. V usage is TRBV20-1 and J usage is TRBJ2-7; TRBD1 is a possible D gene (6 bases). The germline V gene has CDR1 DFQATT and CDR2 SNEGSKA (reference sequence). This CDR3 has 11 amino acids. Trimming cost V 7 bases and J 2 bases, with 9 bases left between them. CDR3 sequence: CSGDIAYEQYF. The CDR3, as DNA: TGCAGTGGGGACATAGCCTACGAGCAGTACTTC.

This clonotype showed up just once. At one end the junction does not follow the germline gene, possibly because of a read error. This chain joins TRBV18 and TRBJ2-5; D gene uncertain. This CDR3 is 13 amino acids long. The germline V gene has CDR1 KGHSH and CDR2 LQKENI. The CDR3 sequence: CTSSPPNGETQYF. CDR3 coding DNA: TGTACCAGCTCACCACCGAACGGGGAGACCCAGTACTTC.

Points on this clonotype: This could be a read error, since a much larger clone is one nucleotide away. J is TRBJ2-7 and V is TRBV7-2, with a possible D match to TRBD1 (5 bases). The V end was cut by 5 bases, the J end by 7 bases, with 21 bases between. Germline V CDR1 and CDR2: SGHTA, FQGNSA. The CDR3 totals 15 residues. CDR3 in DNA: TGTACCAGCAGCCCAAAGGCAGGGCGGTTTGGGGAGCAGTACTTC. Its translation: CTSSPKAGRFGEQYF. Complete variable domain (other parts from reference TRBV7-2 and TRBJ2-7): GAGVSQSPSNKVTEKGKDVELRCDPISGHTALYWYRQSLGQGLEFLIYFQGNSAPDKSGLPSDRFSAERTGGSVSTLTIQRTQQEDSAVYLCTSSPKAGRFGEQYFGPGTRLTVT.

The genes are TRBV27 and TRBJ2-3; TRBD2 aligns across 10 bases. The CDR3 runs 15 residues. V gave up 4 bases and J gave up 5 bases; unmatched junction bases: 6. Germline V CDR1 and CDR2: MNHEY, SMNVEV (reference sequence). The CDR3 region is CASSSAGGPGDTQYF. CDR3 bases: TGTGCCAGCAGTTCAGCGGGGGGGCCCGGAGATACGCAGTATTTT.

The CDR3 sequence: CASSWRLVRSSYNEQFF. CDR3 coding DNA: TGTGCCAGCAGCTGGCGACTAGTCCGAAGCTCCTACAATGAGCAGTTCTTC. The chain couples TRBV7-2 to TRBJ2-1; possibly TRBD2 for D (6 bases). This CDR3 region has 17 residues. The V end was cut by 4 bases, the J end by 0 bases, with 16 bases between. Germline V gene sequence: CDR1 SGHTA, CDR2 FQGNSA.

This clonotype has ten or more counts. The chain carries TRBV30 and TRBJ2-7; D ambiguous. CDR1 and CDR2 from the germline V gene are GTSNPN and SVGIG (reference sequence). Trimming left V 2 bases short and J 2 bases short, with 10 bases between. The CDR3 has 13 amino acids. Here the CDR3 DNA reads TGTGCCTGGAGTCCGGACGCTACCTACGAGCAGTACTTC. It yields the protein CAWSPDATYEQYF.

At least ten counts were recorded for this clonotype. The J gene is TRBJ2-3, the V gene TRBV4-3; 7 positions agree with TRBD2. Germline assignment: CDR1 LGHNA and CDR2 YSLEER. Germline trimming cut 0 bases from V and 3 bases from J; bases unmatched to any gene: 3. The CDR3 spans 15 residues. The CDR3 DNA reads TGCGCCAGCAGCCAAGATGGAGCGGGGACAGATACGCAGTATTTT. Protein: CASSQDGAGTDTQYF.

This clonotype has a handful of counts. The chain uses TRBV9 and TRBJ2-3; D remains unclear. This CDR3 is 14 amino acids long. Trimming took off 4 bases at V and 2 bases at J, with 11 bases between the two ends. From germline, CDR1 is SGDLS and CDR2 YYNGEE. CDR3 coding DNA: TGTGCCAGCAGCCCGACGTTGCACACAGATACGCAGTATTTT. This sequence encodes CASSPTLHTDTQYF.

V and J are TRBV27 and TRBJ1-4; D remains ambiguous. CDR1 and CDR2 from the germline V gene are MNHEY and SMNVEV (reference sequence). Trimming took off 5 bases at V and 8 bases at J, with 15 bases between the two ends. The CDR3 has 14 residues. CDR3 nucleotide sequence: TGTGCCAGCAGTCTAGGTGGCAGCGGCGAAAAACTGTTTTTT. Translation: CASSLGGSGEKLFF.

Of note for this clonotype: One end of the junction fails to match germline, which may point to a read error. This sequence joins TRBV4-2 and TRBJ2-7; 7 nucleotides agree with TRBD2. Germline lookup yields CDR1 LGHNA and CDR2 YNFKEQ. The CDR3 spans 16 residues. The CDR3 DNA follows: TGTGCCAGCGGCCAAGATAGCGGACTAGAGAATTACGAGCAGTACTTC. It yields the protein CASGQDSGLENYEQYF.

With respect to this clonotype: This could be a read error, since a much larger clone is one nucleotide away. The CDR3 protein is CASRWSSYNERFF. In DNA, the CDR3 is TGTGCCAGCAGGTGGAGCTCCTACAATGAGCGGTTCTTC. V usage is TRBV12-3 or TRBV12-4 and J usage is TRBJ2-1; D not resolved. CDR3 length: 13 residues.

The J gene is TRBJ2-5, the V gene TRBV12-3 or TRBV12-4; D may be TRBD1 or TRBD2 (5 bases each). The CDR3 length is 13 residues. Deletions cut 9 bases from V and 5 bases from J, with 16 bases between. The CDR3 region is CASRGPRPETQYF. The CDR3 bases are TGTGCCAGTCGGGGCCCCAGGCCGGAGACCCAGTACTTC.

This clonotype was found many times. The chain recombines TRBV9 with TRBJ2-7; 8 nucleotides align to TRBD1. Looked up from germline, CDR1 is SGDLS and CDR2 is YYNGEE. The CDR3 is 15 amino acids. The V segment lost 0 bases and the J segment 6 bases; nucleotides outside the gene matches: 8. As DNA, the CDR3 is TGTGCCAGCAGCGTAGGATCAGGACAGGGTTCCGAGCAGTACTTC. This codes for CASSVGSGQGSEQYF.

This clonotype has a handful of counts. Here the CDR3 reads CASSQSRAGYEQYF. CDR3 in DNA: TGTGCCAGCAGCCAGAGCAGGGCAGGCTACGAGCAGTACTTC. This chain links TRBV3-1 with TRBJ2-7, with a weak D call TRBD1 (5 bases). Trimming shortened V by 3 bases and J by 3 bases, and 12 bases separated the two germline ends. This CDR3 contains 14 residues. From germline, CDR1 is LGHDT and CDR2 YNNKEL (reference sequence).

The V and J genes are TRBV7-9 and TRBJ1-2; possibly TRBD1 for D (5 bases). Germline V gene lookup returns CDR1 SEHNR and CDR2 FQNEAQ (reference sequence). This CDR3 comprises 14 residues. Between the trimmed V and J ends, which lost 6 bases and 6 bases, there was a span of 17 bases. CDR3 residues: CASRRSGGADGYTF. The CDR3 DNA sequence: TGTGCCAGCAGGCGTTCGGGTGGGGCGGATGGCTACACCTTC.

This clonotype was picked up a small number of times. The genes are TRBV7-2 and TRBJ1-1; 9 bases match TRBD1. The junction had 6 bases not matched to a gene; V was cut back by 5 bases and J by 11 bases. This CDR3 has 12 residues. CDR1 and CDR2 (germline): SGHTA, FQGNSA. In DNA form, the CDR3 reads TGTGCCAGCAGCACATACAGGGGGCATGCTTTCTTT. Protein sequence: CASSTYRGHAFF.

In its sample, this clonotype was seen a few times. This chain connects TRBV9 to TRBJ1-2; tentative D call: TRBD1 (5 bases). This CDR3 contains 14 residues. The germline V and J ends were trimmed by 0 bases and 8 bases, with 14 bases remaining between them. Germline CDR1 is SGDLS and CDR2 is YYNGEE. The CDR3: CASSVAVARGGYTF. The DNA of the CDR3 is TGTGCCAGCAGCGTAGCCGTGGCCCGGGGGGGCTACACCTTC.

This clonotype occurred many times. In DNA form, the CDR3 reads TGTGCCAGCAGTAACGGGGGAGGTGGCTACACCTTC. Amino acids: CASSNGGGGYTF. The rearrangement uses TRBV6-6 and TRBJ1-2, with D possibly being TRBD1 (5 bases). The CDR3 spans 12 residues. Germline lookup yields CDR1 MNHNY and CDR2 SVGAGI (reference sequence). Trimming stripped 5 bases from V and 7 bases from J, with 11 bases between.

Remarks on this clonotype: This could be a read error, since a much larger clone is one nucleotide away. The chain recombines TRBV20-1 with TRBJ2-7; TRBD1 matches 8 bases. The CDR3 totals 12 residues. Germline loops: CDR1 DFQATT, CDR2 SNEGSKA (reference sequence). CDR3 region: CGATRGLDEQYF. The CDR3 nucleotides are TGCGGTGCAACCAGGGGGCTTGACGAGCAGTACTTC.

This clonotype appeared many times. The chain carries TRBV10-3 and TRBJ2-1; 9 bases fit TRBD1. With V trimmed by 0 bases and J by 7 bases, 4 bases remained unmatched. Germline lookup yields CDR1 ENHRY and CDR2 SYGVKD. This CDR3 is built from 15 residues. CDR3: CAISESQGAANEQFF. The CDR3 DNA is TGTGCCATCAGTGAGTCACAGGGGGCGGCAAATGAGCAGTTCTTC.

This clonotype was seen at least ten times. Written as DNA, the CDR3 is TGTGCCAGCAGACTTGGGGGTGGCTATGGCTACACCTTC. Translated, it gives CASRLGGGYGYTF. This chain links TRBV12-3 or TRBV12-4 with TRBJ1-2, with a tentative D call TRBD1 (5 bases). V shed 6 bases and J shed 4 bases, with 12 bases lying between them. The CDR3 spans 13 residues.

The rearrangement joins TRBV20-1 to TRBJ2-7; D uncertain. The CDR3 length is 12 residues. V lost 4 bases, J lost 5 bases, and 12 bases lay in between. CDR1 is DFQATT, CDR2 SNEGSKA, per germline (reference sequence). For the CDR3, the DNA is TGCAGTGCTAACCAACTCGTCGACGAGCAGTACTTC. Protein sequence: CSANQLVDEQYF.

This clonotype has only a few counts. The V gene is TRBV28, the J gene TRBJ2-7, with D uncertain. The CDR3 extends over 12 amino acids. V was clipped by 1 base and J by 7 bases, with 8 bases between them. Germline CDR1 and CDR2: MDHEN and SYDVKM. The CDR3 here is CASSLSWREQYF. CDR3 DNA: TGTGCCAGCAGTTTATCATGGCGGGAGCAGTACTTC.

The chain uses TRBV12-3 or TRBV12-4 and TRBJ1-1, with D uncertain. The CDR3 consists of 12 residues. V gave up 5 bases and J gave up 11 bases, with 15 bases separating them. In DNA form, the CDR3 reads TGTGCCAGCAGTGCGGGAAGTCCTGGGGCTTTCTTT. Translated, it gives CASSAGSPGAFF.

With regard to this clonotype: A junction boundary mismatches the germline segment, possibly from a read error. The CDR3 DNA sequence: TGCGCCGGCAGCCAAGGACTAGCGGGGGTCGAGCAGTACTTC. Translation gives CAGSQGLAGVEQYF. This chain connects TRBV5-1 to TRBJ2-7, with 13 nucleotides matching TRBD2. Looked up from germline, CDR1 is SGHRS and CDR2 is YFSETQ. CDR3 size: 14 residues. Supplemented by reference TRBV5-1 and TRBJ2-7, the full variable domain reads KAGVTQTPRYLIKTRGQQVTLSCSPISGHRSVSWYQQTPGQGLQFLFEYFSETQRNKGNFPGRFSGRQFSNSRSEMNVSTLELGDSALYLCAGSQGLAGVEQYFGPGTRLTVT.

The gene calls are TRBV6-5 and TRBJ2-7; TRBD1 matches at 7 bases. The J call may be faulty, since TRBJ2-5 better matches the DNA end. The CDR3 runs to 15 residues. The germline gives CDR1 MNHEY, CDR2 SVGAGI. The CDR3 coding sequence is TGTGCCAGCAGTCGCCATCAGACAGGGACCGAGACCCAGTACTTC. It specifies CASSRHQTGTETQYF.

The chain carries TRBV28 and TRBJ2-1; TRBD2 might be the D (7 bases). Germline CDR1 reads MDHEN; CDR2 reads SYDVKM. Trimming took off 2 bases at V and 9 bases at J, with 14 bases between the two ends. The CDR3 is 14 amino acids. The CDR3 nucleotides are TGTGCCAGCAGTTTAGGGGGGGCTTATTTTGAGCAGTTCTTC. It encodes CASSLGGAYFEQFF.

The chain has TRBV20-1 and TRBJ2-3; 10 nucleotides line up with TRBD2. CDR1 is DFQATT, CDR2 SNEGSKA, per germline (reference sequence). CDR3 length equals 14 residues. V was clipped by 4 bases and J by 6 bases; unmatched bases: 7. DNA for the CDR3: TGCAGTGCTACCGAGCGGGGGGGACGGGATACGCAGTATTTT. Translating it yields CSATERGGRDTQYF.

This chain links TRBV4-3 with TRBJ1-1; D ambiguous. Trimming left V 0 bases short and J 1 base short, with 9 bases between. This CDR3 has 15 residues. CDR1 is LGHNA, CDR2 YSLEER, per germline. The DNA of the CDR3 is TGCGCCAGCAGCCAAGAACGGATCGAGAACACTGAAGCTTTCTTT. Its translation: CASSQERIENTEAFF.